This T cell receptor (beta chain) was sequenced for a study of cytomegalovirus exposure and HLA in healthy donors. Across the whole study: The study's early data release held some 85 million unique TCRs from HLA-typed donors. Caucasian-associated ancestry cluster membership applied to about four fifths of 398 genotyped donors.

This clone came up a few times. Primers included in the PCR were 60 Vbeta and 13 Jbeta primers. Libraries were prepared by immunoSEQ multiplex PCR; TCRdb keeps only in-frame clonotypes and omits some of them. The table has around 130,000 clones, 75% to 90% seen once. Germline values: CDR1 SGHDT, CDR2 YYEEEE. Trimming took 0 bases from V and 5 from J, leaving 5 bases between them. This CDR3 is built from 12 residues. The gene calls are TRBV5-6 and TRBJ1-1; D unclear. This TCR came from a female donor in good health and CMV-seronegative. Sequencing used PBMCs. The CDR3 bases are TGTGCCAGCAGCTTGGATAGTACTGAAGCTTTCTTT. This translates into CASSLDSTEAFF.